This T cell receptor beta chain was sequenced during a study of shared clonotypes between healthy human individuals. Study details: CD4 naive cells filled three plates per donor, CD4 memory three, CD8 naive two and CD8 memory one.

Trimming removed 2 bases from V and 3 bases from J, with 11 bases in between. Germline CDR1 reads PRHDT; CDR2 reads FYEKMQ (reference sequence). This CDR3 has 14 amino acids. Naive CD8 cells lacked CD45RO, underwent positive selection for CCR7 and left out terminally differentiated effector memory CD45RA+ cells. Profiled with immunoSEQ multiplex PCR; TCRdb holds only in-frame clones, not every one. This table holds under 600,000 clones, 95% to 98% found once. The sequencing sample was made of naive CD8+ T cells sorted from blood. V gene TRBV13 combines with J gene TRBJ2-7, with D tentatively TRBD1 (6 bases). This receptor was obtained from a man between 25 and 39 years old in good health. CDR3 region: CASSLSGVVYEQYF. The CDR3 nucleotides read TGTGCCAGCAGCTTATCAGGGGTCGTCTACGAGCAGTACTTC.